The T cell receptor beta chain described here comes from a study of early T cells in non-severe SARS-CoV-2 infection. At the level of the study: Chains from this unsorted whole-blood bulk RNA could not be paired. General study points: Missing private and CD4 specificities, VDJdb matching favored anti-spike CD8 responses.

Trimming took 3 bases from V and 1 from J; bases not matched to a gene: 11. Germline loops: CDR1 DFQATT, CDR2 SNEGSKA (reference sequence). This CDR3 is 17 amino acids long. The TCR library protocol was used to attach unique molecular identifiers. These identifiers were attached to individual cDNA molecules. TCRdb re-called the 5' RACE reads through MiXCR, storing one row per CDR3 protein. The sample carries tens of thousands of distinct CDR3 sequences, around 5.6% recorded once. This clonotype was seen only a few times. As yet, its antigen is unknown. The source is an adult who was a healthcare worker with PCR-confirmed SARS-CoV-2 infection or an uninfected control (not recorded which). V is TRBV20-1 and J is TRBJ2-1, with 8 nucleotides matching TRBD2. Sequencing was performed on whole blood. CDR3: CSARIYRAGGSYNEQFF. For the CDR3, the DNA is TGCAGTGCTAGGATTTACCGGGCGGGAGGATCCTACAATGAGCAGTTCTTC.